Below are 5 T cell receptor beta chains sequenced from a single sample in a study of blood T cell repertoires in COVID-19. The table came from immunoSEQ multiplex PCR; TCRdb's copy has only in-frame clones and leaves some out. The table lists about 70,000 clones, over 85% of them singletons. Material: peripheral blood. The receptors derive from a human donor in a cohort sampled during active COVID-19.

V usage is TRBV7-2 and J usage is TRBJ2-2, with 8 bases lining up with TRBD2. The CDR3 has 19 amino acids. V shed 2 bases, J shed 6 bases, and the junction held 17 bases outside the gene matches. Germline V lookup: CDR1 SGHTA, CDR2 FQGNSA. The chain's CDR3 is CASSLRGRSGGLGSGELFF. The DNA for the CDR3 is TGTGCCAGCAGCTTACGGGGTAGGAGCGGGGGCCTGGGGTCCGGGGAGCTGTTTTTT.

V and J are TRBV19 and TRBJ1-5, with D perhaps TRBD1 (5 bases). Germline CDR1 LNHDA, CDR2 SQIVND (reference sequence). Trimming took off 4 bases at V and 4 bases at J, with 23 bases between the two ends. CDR3 length: 18 residues. The CDR3 coding sequence is TGTGCCAGTAGTAACCAAGGAGGAGGGCAGGGAAATAATCAGCCCCAGCATTTT. Translating it yields CASSNQGGGQGNNQPQHF.

The chain has TRBV11-1 and TRBJ2-7, with 8 positions matching TRBD2. The CDR3 has 15 residues. CDR1 and CDR2 (germline): SGHAT, FQDESV (reference sequence). Trimming took 4 bases from V and 6 from J; bases not matched to a gene: 11. The CDR3 region is CASSSTSAHFLEQYF. In nucleotides, the CDR3 is TGTGCCAGCAGCTCGACTAGCGCCCACTTCCTCGAGCAGTACTTC.

This clone is medium-sized within its sample. This sequence joins TRBV5-6 and TRBJ1-3; the match to TRBD1 covers 8 bases. This CDR3 has 14 amino acids. The V gene's germline CDR1 is SGHDT and CDR2 YYEEEE. Losses at the gene ends were 4 bases for V and 0 bases for J; bases not matched to a gene: 0. The CDR3 loop is CASSGTGSGNTIYF. In DNA form, the CDR3 reads TGTGCCAGCAGCGGGACAGGCTCTGGAAACACCATATATTTT.

The gene calls are TRBV15 and TRBJ2-7; 7 nucleotides line up with TRBD1. This CDR3 has 16 amino acids. Trimming took 1 base from V and 5 from J; bases not matched to a gene: 11. Germline V gene lookup returns CDR1 LNHNV and CDR2 YYDKDF (reference sequence). The CDR3 protein is CATSRGWRQGMDEQYF. In DNA form, the CDR3 reads TGTGCCACCAGCAGAGGTTGGCGACAGGGAATGGACGAGCAGTACTTC.